The 25 T cell receptor beta chains presented below share a single source sample, sequenced in a study of CD8 T cells in ankylosing spondylitis (dated by TCRdb to 2016 to 2017). The library came from 5' RACE. These reads were obtained on an Illumina HiSeq 2500. TCRdb redid the processing of the public reads, applying fastp at Q25 and MiXCR, and retained in-frame beta chains. Rows matching on CDR3 protein sequence are summarized as one entry with the most common DNA and genes. Recorded for this sample are just over 150,000 distinct CDR3 sequences; around 16% of them occurred a single time. Under 9% of the sample rests with the top ten. The specimen was blood, either unsorted or a sorted T cell fraction (not recorded which). These receptor sequences come from a male donor with ankylosing spondylitis or in good health (not recorded which).

The chain carries TRBV5-6 and TRBJ1-5, with 7 bases fitting TRBD1. The CDR3 is 15 residues long. The ends lost 3 bases at V and 0 bases at J; junction bases unmatched: 3. The germline V gene encodes CDR1 SGHDT and CDR2 YYEEEE. The CDR3 sequence is CASSSTGISNQPQHF. CDR3 sequence (DNA): TGTGCCAGCAGCTCGACAGGGATTAGCAATCAGCCCCAGCATTTT.

This clonotype was counted many times. The chain carries TRBV2 and TRBJ2-1; TRBD1 aligns across 10 bases. This CDR3 region has 13 residues. The V gene's germline CDR1 is SNHLY and CDR2 FYNNEI. Trimming at V came to 11 bases and at J to 6 bases, leaving 7 bases not matched to a gene. CDR3 in amino acids: CAARDRGINEQFF. CDR3 bases: TGTGCCGCCCGGGACAGGGGTATCAATGAGCAGTTCTTC.

As to this clonotype: A much larger clone sits a single nucleotide away, making a read error possible. The chain combines TRBV5-1 with TRBJ1-1; D may be TRBD1 (5 bases). The CDR3 is 15 residues long. V was cut by 0 bases and J by 3 bases, with 12 bases left in between. Germline lookup yields CDR1 SGHRS and CDR2 YFSETQ. CDR3 in amino acids: CASSLGTWTDTEAFF. In DNA, the CDR3 is TGCGCCAGCAGCTTGGGGACATGGACGGACACTGAAGCTTTCTTT.

This clonotype was counted at least ten times. The CDR3 spells CSSGSAVSTDTQYF. The CDR3 coding sequence is TGCAGCTCAGGATCGGCAGTAAGCACAGATACGCAGTATTTT. The genes are TRBV29-1 and TRBJ2-3; D remains ambiguous. Germline V gene lookup returns CDR1 SQVTM and CDR2 ANQGSEA. The CDR3 loop spans 14 amino acids. Deletions cut 8 bases from V and 0 bases from J, with 15 bases between.

In this sample, this clonotype turned up many times. The chain uses TRBV5-1 and TRBJ2-3; D is unclear. The CDR3 length is 14 residues. Trimming cost V 0 bases and J 2 bases, with 7 bases left between them. The germline V gene has CDR1 SGHRS and CDR2 YFSETQ. The CDR3 protein is CASSLGRTTDTQYF. The CDR3 nucleotides are TGCGCCAGCAGCTTGGGGCGGACCACAGATACGCAGTATTTT.

V usage is TRBV10-3 and J usage is TRBJ2-7; TRBD2 aligns across 11 bases. Germline V lookup: CDR1 ENHRY, CDR2 SYGVKD. The V gene end was trimmed by 6 bases and the J gene end by 0 bases; junction bases not matched to a gene: 13. This CDR3 region has 18 residues. CDR3 DNA sequence: TGTGCCATCAGCGCGGTTTCCTCGACTAGCGGGAACTCCTACGAGCAGTACTTC. As protein: CAISAVSSTSGNSYEQYF.

This clonotype was counted between two and nine times. The J gene is TRBJ1-1, the V gene TRBV5-6; D unresolved. This CDR3 comprises 12 residues. Trimming left V 7 bases short and J 4 bases short, with 11 bases between. The germline CDR1 and CDR2 sequences are SGHDT and YYEEEE. Written as DNA, the CDR3 is TGTGCCAGCTATCACAGATCCACTGAAGCTTTCTTT. Its translation: CASYHRSTEAFF.

The chain has TRBV4-1 and TRBJ1-5, with 7 bases fitting TRBD1. The CDR3 loop spans 15 amino acids. After removal of 2 bases from V and 1 base from J, the junction contained 2 bases not matched to a gene. Germline V gene sequence: CDR1 MGHRA, CDR2 YSYEKL. The CDR3 region is CASSQNRGSNQPQHF. The CDR3 region has the DNA TGCGCCAGCAGCCAAAACAGGGGAAGCAATCAGCCCCAGCATTTT.

V usage is TRBV30 and J usage is TRBJ1-5; 7 bases match TRBD1. CDR3 length equals 20 residues. With V trimmed by 0 bases and J by 1 base, 18 bases remained unmatched. Germline V lookup: CDR1 GTSNPN, CDR2 SVGIG (reference sequence). CDR3 region: CAWSVILRTGPGLSNQPQHF. In DNA form, the CDR3 reads TGTGCCTGGAGTGTAATCCTCCGGACAGGACCGGGGCTAAGCAATCAGCCCCAGCATTTT.

This clonotype was counted a few times. The genes are TRBV7-8 and TRBJ2-7; unclear D gene. The germline V and J ends were trimmed by 1 base and 2 bases, with 6 bases remaining between them. The CDR3 is 13 amino acids. Looked up from germline, CDR1 is SGHVS and CDR2 is FQNEAQ. The CDR3 loop reads CASSLGSTYEQYF. Written as DNA, the CDR3 is TGTGCCAGCAGCTTAGGGAGCACCTACGAGCAGTACTTC.

This clonotype has just a few counts. This sequence joins TRBV20-1 and TRBJ2-1, with 11 bases fitting TRBD2. V lost 2 bases to trimming and J lost 0 bases; unmatched junction nucleotides: 12. The CDR3 contains 19 residues. Germline V gene data show CDR1 as DFQATT and CDR2 as SNEGSKA (reference sequence). The CDR3 sequence: CSARSTSGSIRSSYNEQFF. DNA of the CDR3: TGCAGTGCTAGATCCACTAGCGGGAGCATTAGAAGCTCCTACAATGAGCAGTTCTTC.

The chain joins TRBV14 to TRBJ2-1, with 7 bases identical to TRBD2. This CDR3 region has 19 residues. V lost 4 bases, J lost 5 bases, and 20 bases stayed unmatched. Germline values: CDR1 SGHDN, CDR2 FVKESK. CDR3 DNA: TGTGCCAGCAGCCGCATCCGGAGGGCTAGCGGCACGTGGGACAATGAGCAGTTCTTC. Its protein is CASSRIRRASGTWDNEQFF. The full variable domain, with the rest looked up from reference TRBV14 and TRBJ2-1, is EAGVTQFPSHSVIEKGQTVTLRCDPISGHDNLYWYRRVMGKEIKFLLHFVKESKQDESGMPNNRFLAERTGGTYSTLKVQPAELEDSGVYFCASSRIRRASGTWDNEQFFGPGTRLTVL.

This clonotype was picked up many times. The chain recombines TRBV5-1 with TRBJ1-2; no clear D gene. Per germline, CDR1 SGHRS and CDR2 YFSETQ. This CDR3 is 14 amino acids long. Trimming cost V 4 bases and J 6 bases, with 16 bases left between them. The CDR3, as DNA: TGCGCCAGCAGCGCTACGACGGGTACCGATGGCTACACCTTC. Protein: CASSATTGTDGYTF.

In this sample, this clonotype turned up many times. V and J are TRBV20-1 and TRBJ2-7, with D perhaps assigned TRBD1 or TRBD2 (6 bases each). Trimming took 3 bases from V and 2 from J, leaving 17 bases between them. Germline CDR1 and CDR2: DFQATT and SNEGSKA (reference sequence). The CDR3 loop spans 15 amino acids. The CDR3 spells CSARATGGTTYEQYF. For the CDR3, the DNA is TGCAGTGCTAGGGCGACTGGCGGGACAACCTACGAGCAGTACTTC.

The sample holds many counts of this clonotype. The V gene is TRBV28, the J gene TRBJ1-4, with D maybe TRBD1 (5 bases). Trimming shortened V by 6 bases and J by 2 bases, and 10 bases separated the two germline ends. The CDR3 sequence is 14 residues long. CDR1 is MDHEN and CDR2 is SYDVKM in the germline V gene. CDR3 amino acids: CASSPGVTNEKLFF. The CDR3 nucleotides are TGTGCCAGCAGCCCGGGGGTGACTAATGAAAAACTGTTTTTT.

This clonotype was found a few times. This rearrangement joins TRBV12-3 or TRBV12-4 to TRBJ2-7; 8 bases align to TRBD2. V lost 6 bases to trimming and J lost 0 bases; unmatched junction nucleotides: 7. The length of the CDR3 is 15 residues. DNA of the CDR3: TGTGCCAGCAGATCACTAGCGGTGAGCTCCTACGAGCAGTACTTC. This sequence encodes CASRSLAVSSYEQYF.

The table lists this clonotype with many counts. This sequence joins TRBV12-3 or TRBV12-4 and TRBJ2-6, with D perhaps TRBD1 or TRBD2 (5 bases each). Deletions cut 3 bases from V and 0 bases from J, with 9 bases between. The CDR3 is 16 residues long. CDR3 coding DNA: TGTGCCAGCAGTTTGGGACCGGTCTCTGGGGCCAACGTCCTGACTTTC. Protein: CASSLGPVSGANVLTF.

This clonotype was seen at least ten times. The V gene is TRBV27, the J gene TRBJ1-1, with a possible D match to TRBD1 (5 bases). Germline V CDR1 and CDR2: MNHEY, SMNVEV (reference sequence). The CDR3 consists of 12 residues. V lost 3 bases to trimming and J lost 11 bases, with 13 bases between them. The CDR3 DNA reads as TGTGCCAGCAGTTTGGTCGGGGGGAGGGCTTTCTTT. It is translated as CASSLVGGRAFF.

This clonotype was recorded a few times. This CDR3 reads CASSLEGARGYTF. The CDR3 coding sequence is TGTGCCAGCAGCCTTGAGGGGGCGCGGGGCTACACCTTC. The chain has TRBV7-2 and TRBJ1-2; the match to TRBD1 covers 7 bases. V shed 5 bases and J 8 bases; nucleotides not matched to a gene: 8. CDR3 length: 13 amino acids. Germline lookup yields CDR1 SGHTA and CDR2 FQGNSA.

This clonotype was counted between two and nine times. The V and J genes are TRBV19 and TRBJ2-7; 14 positions agree with TRBD2. This CDR3 contains 15 residues. Germline V lookup: CDR1 LNHDA, CDR2 SQIVND (reference sequence). J lost 7 bases, V lost 6 bases, and 8 bases had no gene match. The CDR3 bases are TGTGCCAGTAGGCCGGGACTAGCGGGAGTTCGTGAGCAGTACTTC. Translating gives CASRPGLAGVREQYF.

V is TRBV6-5 and J is TRBJ1-6; 10 bases agree with TRBD1. V trimming: 5 bases; J trimming: 14 bases; junction bases outside the gene matches: 6. Germline assignment: CDR1 MNHEY and CDR2 SVGAGI. The CDR3 contains 13 residues. The CDR3 is CASSGSTGGTLHF. DNA for the CDR3: TGTGCCAGCAGTGGCTCGACAGGGGGCACCCTCCACTTT.

This clonotype appeared many times. The J gene is TRBJ2-6, the V gene TRBV10-3, with 14 bases identical to TRBD2. Per the germline V gene, CDR1 is ENHRY and CDR2 is SYGVKD. With 6 bases clipped from V and 0 bases from J, the junction kept 4 bases outside the gene matches. This CDR3 comprises 18 residues. The CDR3 reads CAISLGTSGSSGANVLTF. CDR3 in DNA: TGTGCCATCAGCCTTGGGACTAGCGGGAGCTCTGGGGCCAACGTCCTGACTTTC.

This clonotype was seen a handful of times. The chain couples TRBV25-1 to TRBJ2-1; D remains unclear. CDR3 size: 12 residues. The ends were cut back, 0 bases at V and 8 bases at J, with 5 bases in the middle. Germline CDR1 is MGHDK and CDR2 is SYGVNS. The CDR3 DNA reads TGTGCCAGCAGTGAATATCTCGATGAGCAGTTCTTC. This translates into CASSEYLDEQFF.

This clonotype was counted ten times or more. This chain connects TRBV12-3 or TRBV12-4 to TRBJ1-1, with TRBD1 as a possible D gene (6 bases). This CDR3 has 14 residues. The V end was cut by 3 bases, the J end by 1 base, with 9 bases between. CDR3 residues: CASSFLTGNTEAFF. The DNA of the CDR3 is TGTGCCAGCAGTTTCCTGACAGGGAACACTGAAGCTTTCTTT.

This clonotype has only a few counts. CDR3 coding DNA: TGCAGCGTTGTTAGCGGGAGCTACAATGAGCAGTTCTTC. Its translation is CSVVSGSYNEQFF. The chain couples TRBV29-1 to TRBJ2-1; 9 nucleotides align to TRBD2. V was clipped by 4 bases and J by 3 bases; unmatched bases: 1. Germline CDR1 is SQVTM and CDR2 is ANQGSEA. CDR3 size: 13 residues.